The entry below describes one T cell receptor beta chain. Germline loops: CDR1 SGHRS, CDR2 YFSETQ. The CDR3 extends over 14 amino acids. Trimming at V came to 4 bases and at J to 7 bases, leaving 7 bases not matched to a gene. Primers included in the PCR were 60 Vbeta and 13 Jbeta primers. The assay was immunoSEQ multiplex PCR, and TCRdb's table has in-frame clones only and misses some. Of fewer than 200,000 clones detected, about 79% appear once; the ten largest clones hold almost 6.5%. The sample originates from a study of cytomegalovirus exposure and HLA in healthy donors. The material sequenced was PBMCs. The V gene is TRBV5-1, the J gene TRBJ1-4, with TRBD1 matching over 7 bases. The receptor was derived from a man between 35 and 55 years old in good health and CMV-seropositive. The CDR3 spells CASSEQGMGEKLFF. CDR3 nucleotide sequence: TGCGCCAGCAGCGAACAGGGGATGGGTGAAAAACTGTTTTTT.